These 20 T cell receptor beta chains share one sample of origin, sequenced in a study of cytomegalovirus exposure and HLA in healthy donors. It was with 60 Vbeta and 13 Jbeta primers that the PCR ran. Sequenced by immunoSEQ multiplex PCR; TCRdb stores in-frame clones only, minus some. The data hold fewer than 150,000 clones, with roughly 71% observed a single time. Source material: PBMCs. The source of these receptors is a man in his late teens or twenties in good health and CMV-seropositive.

The chain employs TRBV29-1 and TRBJ1-1; no reliable D call. V lost 7 bases, J lost 5 bases, and 8 bases lay in between. Germline values: CDR1 SQVTM, CDR2 ANQGSEA. This CDR3 comprises 10 residues. The CDR3 reads CSAEETEAFF. CDR3 DNA sequence: TGCAGCGCCGAGGAAACTGAAGCTTTCTTT.

This clone was counted between two and nine times. The V call is TRBV27, the J call TRBJ2-7, with a tentative D call TRBD2 (7 bases). Per germline, CDR1 MNHEY and CDR2 SMNVEV (reference sequence). The CDR3 totals 15 residues. V was shortened by 2 bases and J by 1 base, with 12 bases between the two germline ends. The CDR3 DNA is TGTGCCAGCAGTTTACAGGCGGGGGCGTCCTACGAGCAGTACTTC. Translating gives CASSLQAGASYEQYF.

This clone was recorded a few times. The chain couples TRBV6-1 to TRBJ1-4; TRBD1 is a possible D gene (6 bases). The ends were cut back, 2 bases at V and 4 bases at J, with 8 bases in the middle. Looked up from germline, CDR1 is MNHNS and CDR2 is SASEGT. This CDR3 is 14 amino acids long. The CDR3, as DNA: TGTGCCAGCAGTGAAAGCAGGGGTAATGAAAAACTGTTTTTT. It specifies CASSESRGNEKLFF.

J is TRBJ2-5 and V is TRBV5-1; 12 positions match TRBD1. The J segment lost 2 bases and the V segment lost 3 bases, leaving 5 bases of the junction unmatched. The germline V gene has CDR1 SGHRS and CDR2 YFSETQ. This CDR3 has 16 residues. The chain's CDR3 is CASSSGGQGAQETQYF. The CDR3 DNA reads as TGCGCCAGCAGCTCAGGGGGACAGGGGGCTCAAGAGACCCAGTACTTC.

The CDR3 DNA sequence: TGCAGCGTTGGAAAATGGGGGGGCGGTGATGGCTACACCTTC. This translates into CSVGKWGGGDGYTF. The genes are TRBV29-1 and TRBJ1-2; perhaps TRBD1 as D (6 bases). Trimming stripped 4 bases from V and 6 bases from J, with 18 bases between. Germline CDR1 reads SQVTM; CDR2 reads ANQGSEA. CDR3 length: 14 residues.

CDR3 in DNA: TGTGCCAGCAGCGTAGGACTAGCGGGGGTCCAAGAGACCCAGTACTTC. It codes for CASSVGLAGVQETQYF. The rearrangement uses TRBV4-2 and TRBJ2-5, with 13 nucleotides matching TRBD2. CDR3 length: 16 residues. Unmatched junction bases numbered 4, after V lost 5 bases and J lost 1 base. Germline V lookup: CDR1 LGHNA, CDR2 YNFKEQ.

The V and J genes are TRBV28 and TRBJ1-2, with TRBD1 as a possible D gene (6 bases). The CDR3 is 12 amino acids. The V gene lost 2 bases and the J gene lost 8 bases, with 9 bases spanning the gap. The germline V gene has CDR1 MDHEN and CDR2 SYDVKM. CDR3 bases: TGTGCCAGCAGTTTAGAGGGGGGGGGCTACACCTTC. Translation gives CASSLEGGGYTF.

This chain connects TRBV19 to TRBJ2-2; weak D call: TRBD1 (5 bases). Germline V gives CDR1 LNHDA, CDR2 SQIVND (reference sequence). V was shortened by 3 bases and J by 4 bases, with 9 bases between the two germline ends. This CDR3 spans 14 amino acids. In nucleotides, the CDR3 is TGTGCCAGTAGTATTTCAGGGTTCACCGGGGAGCTGTTTTTT. The encoded protein is CASSISGFTGELFF.

In its sample, this clone was seen a few times. V gene TRBV4-1 combines with J gene TRBJ2-1, with D tentatively TRBD2 (6 bases). The CDR3 is 15 amino acids. Germline V gene sequence: CDR1 MGHRA, CDR2 YSYEKL. The V gene lost 1 base and the J gene lost 0 bases, with 7 bases spanning the gap. In DNA form, the CDR3 reads TGCGCCAGCAGCCAAGTTAGCGGCTCCTACAATGAGCAGTTCTTC. Amino acids: CASSQVSGSYNEQFF.

The CDR3 region has the DNA TGTGCCAGCAGCCCCTTAGGGGGGGCGAGAGATACGCAGTATTTT. It translates to CASSPLGGARDTQYF. The chain employs TRBV14 and TRBJ2-3; a possible D gene is TRBD2 (7 bases). CDR3 length: 15 residues. Trimming stripped 4 bases from V and 5 bases from J, with 16 bases between. The V gene's germline CDR1 is SGHDN and CDR2 FVKESK.

J is TRBJ2-3 and V is TRBV2, with 9 bases matching TRBD2. The CDR3 extends over 14 amino acids. Unmatched junction bases numbered 7, after V lost 6 bases and J lost 6 bases. CDR1 is SNHLY, CDR2 FYNNEI, per germline. For the CDR3, the DNA is TGTGCCAGCAGGCCGGGACTAGCTTCTGATACGCAGTATTTT. Translation: CASRPGLASDTQYF.

The gene calls are TRBV19 and TRBJ1-6, with 7 nucleotides matching TRBD1. Germline-derived CDR1 and CDR2 are LNHDA and SQIVND (reference sequence). Unmatched junction bases numbered 6, after V lost 6 bases and J lost 7 bases. This CDR3 is 14 amino acids long. Here the CDR3 DNA reads TGTGCCAGTAGCAGTCAGGGGGACAATTCACCCCTCCACTTT. This codes for CASSSQGDNSPLHF.

This clone has more than one count but fewer than ten. The genes are TRBV7-3 and TRBJ1-2; D ambiguous. Germline V lookup: CDR1 SGHTA, CDR2 FQGTGA. The ends were cut back, 6 bases at V and 0 bases at J, with 11 bases in the middle. This CDR3 spans 14 amino acids. The DNA for the CDR3 is TGTGCCAGCAGTAGGGAGCCTGCTAACTATGGCTACACCTTC. Its translation is CASSREPANYGYTF.

The chain carries TRBV4-1 and TRBJ2-7, with no clear D. Germline assignment: CDR1 MGHRA and CDR2 YSYEKL. This CDR3 region has 15 residues. Trimming pared 1 base from V and 4 bases from J, leaving 14 bases between. CDR3 coding DNA: TGCGCCAGCAGCCAAGGGTTGAGTCCCTCGTACGAGCAGTACTTC. Translated: CASSQGLSPSYEQYF.

This clone was recorded once. The rearrangement uses TRBV9 and TRBJ1-2; D not certain. Germline V gene sequence: CDR1 SGDLS, CDR2 YYNGEE. This CDR3 has 15 amino acids. The V and J ends lost 4 bases and 4 bases respectively, with 17 bases between them. In nucleotides, the CDR3 is TGTGCCAGCAGCACGAGCCCCCCTCTTCTCTATGGCTACACCTTC. Protein: CASSTSPPLLYGYTF. Using reference TRBV9 and TRBJ1-2 for the parts outside the CDR3, the full variable domain is DSGVTQTPKHLITATGQRVTLRCSPRSGDLSVYWYQQSLDQGLQFLIQYYNGEERAKGNILERFSAQQFPDLHSELNLSSLELGDSALYFCASSTSPPLLYGYTFGSGTRLTVV.

The V and J genes are TRBV5-5 and TRBJ2-7; TRBD1 might be the D (6 bases). Looked up from germline, CDR1 is SGHKS and CDR2 is YYEKEE (reference sequence). The CDR3 spans 18 residues. Trimming left V 0 bases short and J 6 bases short, with 25 bases between. The CDR3 nucleotides are TGTGCCAGCAGCTTGGTTGGAGTTGACGTAGGTGGGGGCGGCGAGCAGTACGTC. Residues: CASSLVGVDVGGGGEQYV.

The chain joins TRBV28 to TRBJ2-3; TRBD2 agrees at 7 bases. In germline, CDR1 is MDHEN, CDR2 SYDVKM. This CDR3 has 14 amino acids. J gave up 1 base and V 3 bases, and 1 base lay outside the gene matches. As DNA, the CDR3 is TGTGCCAGCAGTTTCAGCGGGGGCACAGATACGCAGTATTTT. This codes for CASSFSGGTDTQYF.

This clone has only a few counts. V gene TRBV5-1 combines with J gene TRBJ2-1; TRBD1 matches 8 bases. The CDR3 runs to 15 residues. Germline V gene sequence: CDR1 SGHRS, CDR2 YFSETQ. Losses at the gene ends were 4 bases for V and 3 bases for J; bases not matched to a gene: 6. In nucleotides, the CDR3 is TGCGCCAGCAGCCGCACAGGGGGATTCTACAATGAGCAGTTCTTC. Translated, it gives CASSRTGGFYNEQFF.

This clone has just one count. The chain carries TRBV5-6 and TRBJ2-5; D is ambiguous. V dropped 0 bases and J dropped 0 bases, with 12 bases sitting between them. Germline CDR1 reads SGHDT; CDR2 reads YYEEEE. This CDR3 is 16 amino acids long. CDR3: CASSLGAVWDQETQYF. CDR3 DNA sequence: TGTGCCAGCAGCTTGGGGGCTGTCTGGGACCAAGAGACCCAGTACTTC. Full variable domain (remainder filled in from reference TRBV5-6 and TRBJ2-5): DAGVTQSPTHLIKTRGQQVTLRCSPKSGHDTVSWYQQALGQGPQFIFQYYEEEERQRGNFPDRFSGHQFPNYSSELNVNALLLGDSALYLCASSLGAVWDQETQYFGPGTRLLVL.

V usage is TRBV5-1 and J usage is TRBJ1-5; 11 bases line up with TRBD1. The CDR3 extends over 15 amino acids. Trimming at V came to 0 bases and at J to 7 bases, leaving 3 bases not matched to a gene. Germline-derived CDR1 and CDR2 are SGHRS and YFSETQ. CDR3 sequence (DNA): TGCGCCAGCAGCTTGGGGACAGGGGGCGGGCAGCCCCAGCATTTT. Protein: CASSLGTGGGQPQHF.